The 20 T cell receptor beta chains presented below share a single source sample, sequenced in a study of T cell responses to AZD1222 COVID-19 vaccine. Method: immunoSEQ multiplex PCR; TCRdb's copy keeps in-frame clones and lacks some. The sample lists 140,000 to 150,000 clones; about nine tenths were seen once. Sequences were derived from peripheral blood, sampled 28 days after the second AZD1222 dose. The receptors derive from an adult who received the AZD1222 COVID-19 vaccine.

The J gene is TRBJ1-6, the V gene TRBV5-5; D uncertain. The CDR3 spans 16 residues. The V and J ends lost 3 bases and 0 bases respectively, with 10 bases between them. The germline gives CDR1 SGHKS, CDR2 YYEKEE (reference sequence). CDR3 coding DNA: TGTGCCAGCAGCTCAGACCGCGACTCCTATAATTCACCCCTCCACTTT. It yields the protein CASSSDRDSYNSPLHF.

The chain links TRBV2 to TRBJ2-3; 13 nucleotides align to TRBD2. CDR3 length equals 15 residues. The trim removed 5 bases at V and 4 bases at J, leaving 3 bases unmatched. From germline, CDR1 is SNHLY and CDR2 FYNNEI. The CDR3 region has the DNA TGTGCCAGCAGTCGGACTAGCGGGAGTGCAGATACGCAGTATTTT. Protein: CASSRTSGSADTQYF.

The chain carries TRBV10-3 and TRBJ2-1; D call uncertain. CDR1 and CDR2 from the germline V gene are ENHRY and SYGVKD. V gave up 2 bases and J gave up 10 bases, with 9 bases separating them. The CDR3 extends over 12 amino acids. CDR3 in amino acids: CAISEDRAEQFF. The CDR3, as DNA: TGTGCCATCAGTGAGGACCGCGCCGAGCAGTTCTTC.

J is TRBJ1-3 and V is TRBV19, with a weak D call TRBD1 (5 bases). CDR3 length equals 13 residues. V was pared by 7 bases and J by 0 bases, with 7 bases between. From germline, CDR1 is LNHDA and CDR2 SQIVND (reference sequence). CDR3 in amino acids: CASTGLSGNTIYF. CDR3 nucleotide sequence: TGTGCCAGTACAGGGCTCTCTGGAAACACCATATATTTT.

The rearrangement joins TRBV27 to TRBJ2-5, with 12 bases fitting TRBD2. The CDR3 runs to 15 residues. CDR1 is MNHEY and CDR2 is SMNVEV in the germline V gene (reference sequence). J was trimmed by 4 bases and V by 6 bases; bases with no gene match: 6. The CDR3 here is CASSRPGLAGETQYF. CDR3 DNA: TGTGCCAGCAGCAGACCGGGACTAGCGGGAGAGACCCAGTACTTC.

The rearrangement joins TRBV5-4 to TRBJ1-2; unclear D gene. Trimming removed 3 bases from V and 2 bases from J, with 11 bases in between. Germline assignment: CDR1 SGHNT and CDR2 YYREEE (reference sequence). The CDR3 spans 14 residues. The CDR3 loop reads CASSSRAENYGYTF. CDR3 nucleotides: TGTGCCAGCAGCTCGCGAGCAGAGAACTATGGCTACACCTTC.

This chain links TRBV28 with TRBJ1-4; D not resolved. The CDR3 sequence is 14 residues long. Germline CDR1 is MDHEN and CDR2 is SYDVKM. With 6 bases removed from V and 8 bases from J, the gap between germline ends came to 16 bases. CDR3 in amino acids: CASSQALSYEKLFF. The CDR3 coding sequence is TGTGCCAGCAGCCAAGCGCTATCCTACGAAAAACTGTTTTTT.

V gene TRBV19 combines with J gene TRBJ2-3; D uncertain. The V end was cut by 6 bases, the J end by 0 bases, with 10 bases between. The CDR3 extends over 14 amino acids. Germline V gene sequence: CDR1 LNHDA, CDR2 SQIVND (reference sequence). CDR3 protein: CASSVGRSTDTQYF. For the CDR3, the DNA is TGTGCCAGTAGCGTGGGCAGAAGCACAGATACGCAGTATTTT.

This chain connects TRBV29-1 to TRBJ2-1; tentative D call: TRBD2 (6 bases). The CDR3 has 14 residues. CDR1 SQVTM and CDR2 ANQGSEA come from the germline V gene. V was cut by 3 bases and J by 0 bases, with 9 bases left in between. CDR3 coding DNA: TGCAGCGTTGACGTGGGGGGCTCCTACAATGAGCAGTTCTTC. It yields the protein CSVDVGGSYNEQFF.

The V gene is TRBV19, the J gene TRBJ2-1; D not certain. V lost 7 bases and J 0 bases, leaving 13 bases between the germline ends. The CDR3 sequence is 15 residues long. CDR1 LNHDA and CDR2 SQIVND come from the germline V gene (reference sequence). The CDR3 here is CASIARTGSYNEQFF. For the CDR3, the DNA is TGTGCCAGTATCGCGCGCACCGGCTCCTACAATGAGCAGTTCTTC.

CDR3 sequence reads: CAISEGTRRGGSDTQYF. In DNA form, the CDR3 reads TGTGCCATCAGTGAGGGGACTAGAAGAGGAGGGTCAGATACGCAGTATTTT. This rearrangement joins TRBV10-3 to TRBJ2-3; 8 bases map to TRBD2. Germline CDR1 ENHRY, CDR2 SYGVKD. The CDR3 length is 17 residues. V lost 2 bases to trimming and J lost 4 bases; unmatched junction nucleotides: 11.

The chain uses TRBV4-3 and TRBJ1-1; TRBD1 matches at 8 bases. The germline V gene encodes CDR1 LGHNA and CDR2 YSLEER. Germline trimming cut 0 bases from V and 3 bases from J; bases unmatched to any gene: 3. This CDR3 has 15 amino acids. The CDR3 reads CASSQDQGAYTEAFF. CDR3 nucleotides: TGCGCCAGCAGCCAAGATCAGGGGGCTTACACTGAAGCTTTCTTT.

The chain has TRBV28 and TRBJ1-2; tentative D call: TRBD1 (6 bases). The CDR3 runs to 15 residues. Germline lookup yields CDR1 MDHEN and CDR2 SYDVKM. Trimming removed 2 bases at V and 1 base at J, with 11 bases between. DNA of the CDR3: TGTGCCAGCAGTTTAAACGGCAGGGGTAACTATGGCTACACCTTC. This translates into CASSLNGRGNYGYTF.

The sample holds one count of this clone. The gene calls are TRBV18 and TRBJ1-2; a possible D gene is TRBD1 (5 bases). CDR1 and CDR2 from the germline V gene are KGHSH and LQKENI. This CDR3 has 15 residues. V gave up 4 bases and J gave up 4 bases, with 16 bases separating them. DNA for the CDR3: TGTGCCAGCTCACTGGGGACCGCCTCGCTCTATGGCTACACCTTC. The encoded protein is CASSLGTASLYGYTF.

The genes are TRBV28 and TRBJ1-5; weak D call: TRBD1 (6 bases). V was trimmed by 1 base and J by 15 bases, leaving 13 bases between them. Germline values: CDR1 MDHEN, CDR2 SYDVKM. This CDR3 spans 12 amino acids. In DNA form, the CDR3 reads TGTGCCAGCAGTTTATACGAGGGGGTGGTGCATTTT. Amino acid sequence: CASSLYEGVVHF.

The V gene is TRBV7-2, the J gene TRBJ2-7; D is ambiguous. The germline gives CDR1 SGHTA, CDR2 FQGNSA. CDR3 size: 11 residues. The V gene lost 6 bases and the J gene lost 5 bases, with 8 bases spanning the gap. Here the CDR3 reads CASREAHEQYF. The CDR3 bases are TGTGCCAGCAGGGAAGCACACGAGCAGTACTTC. The full variable domain, rest sourced from reference TRBV7-2 and TRBJ2-7, is GAGVSQSPSNKVTEKGKDVELRCDPISGHTALYWYRQSLGQGLEFLIYFQGNSAPDKSGLPSDRFSAERTGGSVSTLTIQRTQQEDSAVYLCASREAHEQYFGPGTRLTVT.

This chain links TRBV7-2 with TRBJ2-7, with a possible D match to TRBD2 (6 bases). Trimming took off 4 bases at V and 4 bases at J, with 20 bases between the two ends. The V gene's germline CDR1 is SGHTA and CDR2 FQGNSA. CDR3 length equals 16 residues. The CDR3 region is CASSSTSWPPYYEQYF. CDR3 nucleotide sequence: TGTGCCAGCAGCTCCACTAGCTGGCCGCCGTATTACGAGCAGTACTTC.

This chain links TRBV7-9 with TRBJ2-3, with a tentative D call TRBD2 (6 bases). CDR3 length equals 17 residues. Germline CDR1 SEHNR, CDR2 FQNEAQ (reference sequence). The germline V and J ends were trimmed by 2 bases and 0 bases, with 15 bases remaining between them. The CDR3 loop is CASSLRRTGTSTDTQYF. Here the CDR3 DNA reads TGTGCCAGCAGCTTACGCCGAACCGGGACTAGCACAGATACGCAGTATTTT.

V gene TRBV30 combines with J gene TRBJ2-2; D assignment may be TRBD1 or TRBD2 (5 bases each). CDR1 is GTSNPN and CDR2 is SVGIG in the germline V gene (reference sequence). Trimming shortened V by 0 bases and J by 2 bases, and 10 bases separated the two germline ends. The CDR3 consists of 15 residues. CDR3 nucleotide sequence: TGTGCCTGGAGTGTGGGGACGGTCAACACCGGGGAGCTGTTTTTT. It specifies CAWSVGTVNTGELFF. Filled out from reference TRBV30 and TRBJ2-2, the complete variable domain reads SQTIHQWPATLVQPVGSPLSLECTVEGTSNPNLYWYRQAAGRGLQLLFYSVGIGQISSEVPQNLSASRPQDRQFILSSKKLLLSDSGFYLCAWSVGTVNTGELFFGEGSRLTVL.

V and J are TRBV14 and TRBJ1-2, with 7 positions matching TRBD1. V was clipped by 4 bases and J by 4 bases; unmatched bases: 3. The CDR3 extends over 13 amino acids. Germline V gene lookup returns CDR1 SGHDN and CDR2 FVKESK. CDR3 loop: CASSPGQAYGYTF. As DNA, the CDR3 is TGTGCCAGCAGCCCTGGACAGGCCTATGGCTACACCTTC. Full variable domain (rest looked up from reference TRBV14 and TRBJ1-2): EAGVTQFPSHSVIEKGQTVTLRCDPISGHDNLYWYRRVMGKEIKFLLHFVKESKQDESGMPNNRFLAERTGGTYSTLKVQPAELEDSGVYFCASSPGQAYGYTFGSGTRLTVV.